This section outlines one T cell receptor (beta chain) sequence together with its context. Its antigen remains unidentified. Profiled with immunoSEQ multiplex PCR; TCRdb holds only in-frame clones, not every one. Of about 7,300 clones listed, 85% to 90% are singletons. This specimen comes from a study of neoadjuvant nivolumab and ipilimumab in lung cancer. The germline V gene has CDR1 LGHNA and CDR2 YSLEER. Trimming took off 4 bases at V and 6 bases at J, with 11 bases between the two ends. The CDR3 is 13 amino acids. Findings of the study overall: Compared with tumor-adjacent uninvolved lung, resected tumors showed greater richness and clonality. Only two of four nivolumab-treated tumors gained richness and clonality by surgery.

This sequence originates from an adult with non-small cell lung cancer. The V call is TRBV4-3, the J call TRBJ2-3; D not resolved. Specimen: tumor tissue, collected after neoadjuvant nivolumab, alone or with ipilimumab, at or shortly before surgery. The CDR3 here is CASSPQMRDTQYF. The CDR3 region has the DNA TGCGCCAGCAGCCCCCAGATGCGCGATACGCAGTATTTT.